This T cell receptor beta chain emerged from a study of blood T cell repertoires in COVID-19. Overall study context: From the United States, Italy and Spain came samples of acute and convalescent COVID-19. T cells, B-cell-depleted T cells, or PBMCs supplied cDNA or gDNA.

The CDR3 runs 15 residues. V gave up 3 bases and J gave up 0 bases, with 11 bases separating them. From germline, CDR1 is SGDLS and CDR2 YYNGEE. Per the original methods: Estimated nucleated cell counts came from reference gene primer amplification. TCRdb's copy holds only in-frame clones and misses some; the assay was immunoSEQ multiplex PCR. That table is the source of V, J and clone size, and D and trimming were worked out from the DNA. The table shows tens of thousands of clones, with roughly 80% occurring only once. The rearrangement joins TRBV9 to TRBJ2-3; D not certain. The TCR originated in a human donor in a cohort sampled during active COVID-19. Sequenced sample: peripheral blood. CDR3 protein: CASSGRERSTDTQYF. Written as DNA, the CDR3 is TGTGCCAGCAGCGGTCGAGAACGGAGCACAGATACGCAGTATTTT.